The entry below describes one T cell receptor beta chain. This clone was seen a few times. Its antigen is not yet known. No much larger clone is present one base from it, and per-base qualities are unavailable. For commercial TCRB immunosequencing, approximately 500 nanograms of biopsy DNA were submitted for each sample. A two-step, amplification bias-controlled multiplex PCR was used by Adaptive Biotechnology to amplify CDR3 regions from genomic DNA. In the first PCR, primers covered every V and J gene segment, and in the second PCR, barcodes and Illumina adapters were added. CDR3 libraries were sequenced on an Illumina instrument. The paper's processing steps were these. Analysis combined the vendor-provided pipelines with custom analysis of raw data in R/Bioconductor under R version 3.3.0. Clonality, which ranges from 0 to 1, was calculated as the inverse of the normalised Shannon entropy across all productive clones. High-frequency clones were defined as the share of the repertoire taken up by the top 100 clones, keeping only clones that passed a 95% confidence test. Overlap between samples was measured with the Morisita-Horn index, while repertoire diversity was measured with the Simpson index. TCRdb holds this immuneACCESS table with in-frame rearrangements only. Some clones are missing; in checked studies, unresolved V genes explain under half, and the rest has no known cause. V and J calls and clone size are those listed in that table; D and trimming were worked out from the DNA. The sample profile shows about 13,000 clones; roughly 85% of them were found once. 5.5% to 7% of the sample comes from the top ten.

The record originates from a study of T cell repertoires in ileal Crohn's disease (dated 2019 in TCRdb). Background for the entire study: At the time of surgery, 35% of patients were active smokers, and the median duration of disease was 7.5 to 8.5 years. Every patient underwent surgery because of a complication, which was stricturing disease in around 60% and penetrating disease in about 40%. Postoperative therapy was given to about half of the patients, with thiopurines administered to under 13 patients and anti-TNF agents administered to fewer than 20 patients. A prospective multicentre cohort supplied the 50 or so Crohn's disease patients whose TCR repertoires were analysed. The study ran alongside a multicentre cohort designed to identify predictors of early endoscopic recurrence after ileocolonic resection. Endoscopic postoperative recurrence was defined as a Rutgeerts score above i0. A total of 170 or so mucosal samples from some 60 patients were sequenced, collected from several sites on the surgical specimen and at postoperative endoscopy.

Adults with ileal or ileocolonic Crohn's disease and an indication for ileocolonic resection were eligible for inclusion. Whole ileal mucosal biopsies were kept frozen at -80 degrees C prior to DNA extraction. A TRizol-based method was used to extract genomic DNA from the frozen whole biopsies, and the DNA was quantified with a NanoDrop 2000 spectrophotometer. The junction carries 12 bases between V and J, which are trimmed by 5 bases and 4 bases respectively. CDR1 and CDR2 were assigned from the germline V gene as SGHTA and FQGTGA. Including cysteine and phenylalanine, the CDR3 has 13 amino acids. The read is trimmed to its CDR3 DNA, 39 bases read in frame from base 1. What the authors observed across the whole study: Endoscopic recurrence was found to be associated with higher high-frequency clone percentages at surgery, and recurrence was observed in all patients with clonality above 26.8% (18/57). Patients who were active smokers at surgery had a significantly higher proportion of clonal expansions than non-smokers (about 25% vs 20%, p=0.02). More high-frequency clones were carried by sorted CD8 T cells than by CD4 T cells, suggesting that mucosal expansions were mainly CD8. Mucosal CD4 and CD8 T cells were sorted and sequenced only in a subgroup of patients, whose size was not stated.

The chain joins TRBV7-3 to TRBJ2-7; a tentative D match to TRBD1 spans 6 bases. The sequenced material came from ileal tissue. The sequence was collected from an adult with Crohn's disease. The DNA reads TGTGCCAGCAGCCCAAGTCAGGGGTACGAGCAGTACTTC. Translated, it gives CASSPSQGYEQYF.